This passage covers 3 T cell receptor beta chains from one sample sequenced in a study of blood T cell repertoires in COVID-19. The table came from immunoSEQ multiplex PCR; TCRdb's copy has only in-frame clones and leaves some out. The sample consists of 390,000 or so clones, 89% of them appearing once. Sequencing used peripheral blood. The receptors derive from a woman aged 30 to 39 with COVID-19, enrolled during active disease.

There are a few counts of this clone. The chain carries TRBV6-6 and TRBJ1-1; possibly TRBD1 for D (5 bases). V lost 2 bases and J 5 bases, leaving 12 bases between the germline ends. Germline V CDR1 and CDR2: MNHNY, SVGAGI (reference sequence). The CDR3 consists of 14 residues. The CDR3, as DNA: TGTGCCAGCAGTTACATGGGGGGGTGGACTGAAGCTTTCTTT. It specifies CASSYMGGWTEAFF.

The J gene is TRBJ1-1, the V gene TRBV7-9; 7 bases agree with TRBD1. With 6 bases clipped from V and 5 bases from J, the junction kept 9 bases outside the gene matches. The CDR3 totals 14 residues. CDR1 is SEHNR and CDR2 is FQNEAQ in the germline V gene (reference sequence). CDR3 in amino acids: CASSSSGGRTEAFF. In nucleotides, the CDR3 is TGTGCCAGCAGTTCATCAGGGGGGCGGACTGAAGCTTTCTTT.

This chain uses TRBV10-3 with TRBJ2-1; 9 nucleotides align to TRBD1. Germline trimming cut 6 bases from V and 2 bases from J; bases unmatched to any gene: 5. The CDR3 has 15 residues. Looked up from germline, CDR1 is ENHRY and CDR2 is SYGVKD. CDR3 sequence: CAIRGGDRAYNEQFF. CDR3 in DNA: TGTGCCATCAGGGGGGGGGACAGGGCCTACAATGAGCAGTTCTTC.